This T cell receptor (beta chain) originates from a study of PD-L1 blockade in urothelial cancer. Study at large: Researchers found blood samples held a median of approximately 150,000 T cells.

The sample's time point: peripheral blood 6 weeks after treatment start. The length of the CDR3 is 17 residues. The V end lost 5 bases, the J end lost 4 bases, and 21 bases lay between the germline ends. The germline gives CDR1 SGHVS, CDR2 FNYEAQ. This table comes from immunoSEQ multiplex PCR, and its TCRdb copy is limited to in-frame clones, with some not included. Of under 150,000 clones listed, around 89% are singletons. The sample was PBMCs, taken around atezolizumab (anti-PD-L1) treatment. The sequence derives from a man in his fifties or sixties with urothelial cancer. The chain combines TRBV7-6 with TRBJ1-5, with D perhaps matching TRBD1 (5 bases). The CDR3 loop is CASSVKGAGLNNQPQHF. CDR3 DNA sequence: TGTGCCAGCAGCGTTAAGGGCGCAGGGCTAAATAATCAGCCCCAGCATTTT.